This T cell receptor beta chain was profiled in a study of T-cell memory formation after mild COVID-19. The study's findings and limits: Clones contracting across day 15 to 85 had a balanced CD4/CD8 profile; later expanding clones leaned CD4+. The CD4+ clones that contracted clustered mainly within CM and EM, and the CD8+ clones concentrated in EMRA.

As for this clonotype: Its specificity is unknown.

V was cut by 5 bases and J by 3 bases, with 20 bases left in between. The CDR3 sequence is 16 residues long. Germline CDR1 SEHNR, CDR2 FQNEAQ (reference sequence). Sample barcodes and UMIs were carried by the TCR alpha and TCR beta cDNA libraries that 5'RACE generated with constant-segment primers. MiXCR, run by TCRdb on the 5' RACE reads, gives a single entry per CDR3 protein. The data contain roughly 600,000 distinct CDR3 sequences, about a sixth of them singletons. The sample comprised PBMCs or a T cell subset sorted from them (not recorded which). The sequence was collected from an adult woman who had mild COVID-19 (a few samples of this study predate the infection). Cell type and time point are not known. The chain employs TRBV7-9 and TRBJ2-7; possibly TRBD2 for D (6 bases). CDR3 coding DNA: TGTGCCAGCAGCCCAGAGATCCAGCGGGCCTACTACGAGCAGTACTTC. Translated, it gives CASSPEIQRAYYEQYF.